This TCR beta chain was captured in a study of blood T cells in healthy people across ages. Donors gave roughly 10 milliliters of peripheral blood apiece. General observations from the study: Naive and antigen-experienced cells could not be conclusively compared, given unsorted PBMCs. Percentage of naive T cells showed a strong correlation with TCR beta diversity. The unknown donor CMV status may have confounded expanded clonotype changes.

V was clipped by 8 bases and J by 0 bases, with 8 bases between them. Looked up from germline, CDR1 is MDHEN and CDR2 is SYDVKM. CDR3 length: 14 amino acids. As for this clonotype: What it recognizes is unknown.

Then a second PCR, running roughly 7 to 11 cycles, was carried out with a sample-barcoded 5' primer and a J-beta primer mix. TCRdb reprocessed the 5' RACE reads via MiXCR and lists one record per CDR3 protein. The table records hundreds of thousands of distinct CDR3 sequences, 56% of them present only once. The receptor comes from a man in his forties in good health. The rearrangement uses TRBV28 and TRBJ2-6; D is ambiguous. The sequenced sample consisted of blood. The CDR3 DNA sequence: TGTGCCAGCCAAGAGAGCTCTGGGGCCAACGTCCTGACTTTC. Translated, it gives CASQESSGANVLTF.